These 29 T cell receptor beta chains share one sample of origin, sequenced in a study of blood T cell repertoires in COVID-19. Produced via immunoSEQ multiplex PCR; TCRdb's table is partial and in-frame only. Of some 150,000 clones listed, 80% to 90% are singletons. Sequenced material: peripheral blood. Every receptor here comes from a woman aged 55-75 years with COVID-19, enrolled during active disease.

The V gene is TRBV12-3 or TRBV12-4, the J gene TRBJ2-3, with D hard to call. This CDR3 contains 13 residues. The V end lost 3 bases, the J end lost 4 bases, and 8 bases lay between the germline ends. The CDR3 here is CASSFSAADTQYF. The CDR3 DNA is TGTGCCAGCAGTTTCTCCGCGGCAGATACGCAGTATTTT.

The chain joins TRBV6-5 to TRBJ2-1, with 7 bases identical to TRBD2. CDR1 MNHEY and CDR2 SVGAGI come from the germline V gene. Germline trimming cut 6 bases from V and 3 bases from J; bases unmatched to any gene: 8. The CDR3 has 15 amino acids. CDR3 in amino acids: CASRGSQRGYNEQFF. The CDR3 DNA sequence: TGTGCCAGCAGAGGTTCCCAGCGGGGCTACAATGAGCAGTTCTTC.

V is TRBV2 and J is TRBJ1-5; D perhaps matches TRBD1 (5 bases). The CDR3 contains 14 residues. Between the trimmed V and J ends, which lost 9 bases and 6 bases, there was a span of 18 bases. Germline V gives CDR1 SNHLY, CDR2 FYNNEI. The CDR3 region is CARGDWGEAQPQHF. For the CDR3, the DNA is TGTGCCAGAGGAGATTGGGGGGAGGCTCAGCCCCAGCATTTT. Supplemented by reference TRBV2 and TRBJ1-5, the full variable domain reads EPEVTQTPSHQVTQMGQEVILRCVPISNHLYFYWYRQILGQKVEFLVSFYNNEISEKSEIFDDQFSVERPDGSNFTLKIRSTKLEDSAMYFCARGDWGEAQPQHFGDGTRLSIL.

This clone came up a few times. J is TRBJ2-2 and V is TRBV2; D remains unclear. This CDR3 comprises 12 residues. CDR1 SNHLY and CDR2 FYNNEI come from the germline V gene. The V and J ends lost 8 bases and 2 bases respectively, with 6 bases between them. The CDR3 region has the DNA TGTGCCAGCGGAGATAACACCGGGGAGCTGTTTTTT. As protein: CASGDNTGELFF.

The chain joins TRBV4-1 to TRBJ1-5, with 10 bases lining up with TRBD1. There are 15 residues in the CDR3. Germline values: CDR1 MGHRA, CDR2 YSYEKL. Losses at the gene ends were 2 bases for V and 6 bases for J; bases not matched to a gene: 4. The CDR3 region is CASSQPGQGIQPQHF. The CDR3 DNA follows: TGCGCCAGCAGCCAACCGGGACAGGGGATTCAGCCCCAGCATTTT.

The chain's CDR3 is CASSPRRGGRTEAFF. In DNA form, the CDR3 reads TGTGCCAGTAGTCCCCGGAGGGGCGGGAGGACTGAAGCTTTCTTT. The chain is built from TRBV19 and TRBJ1-1; D possibly corresponds to TRBD1 (5 bases). V was clipped by 5 bases and J by 5 bases, with 18 bases between them. The CDR3 contains 15 residues. The germline gives CDR1 LNHDA, CDR2 SQIVND (reference sequence).

This clone was recorded once. This sequence joins TRBV7-2 and TRBJ1-1; no clear D. CDR3 length equals 13 residues. Germline V lookup: CDR1 SGHTA, CDR2 FQGNSA. Trimming removed 6 bases from V and 3 bases from J, with 11 bases in between. Here the CDR3 reads CASRKQVYTEAFF. Written as DNA, the CDR3 is TGTGCCAGCAGAAAGCAGGTATACACTGAAGCTTTCTTT.

The genes are TRBV19 and TRBJ2-7; possible D gene TRBD1, 6 bases. Germline CDR1 and CDR2: LNHDA and SQIVND (reference sequence). Deletions cut 1 base from V and 2 bases from J, with 12 bases between. The CDR3 extends over 15 amino acids. CDR3 nucleotides: TGTGCCAGTAGTATAGGGACAGCGCTGGCCTACGAGCAGTACTTC. Translation gives CASSIGTALAYEQYF.

J is TRBJ1-1 and V is TRBV18; D not certain. CDR1 KGHSH and CDR2 LQKENI come from the germline V gene. V shed 2 bases and J shed 6 bases, with 10 bases lying between them. The CDR3 covers 13 residues. The CDR3 is CASSPIEGSEAFF. The CDR3 DNA reads TGTGCCAGCTCACCAATAGAGGGATCTGAAGCTTTCTTT.

The chain recombines TRBV2 with TRBJ2-2; 16 nucleotides line up with TRBD2. The CDR3 is 18 residues long. Germline assignment: CDR1 SNHLY and CDR2 FYNNEI. The V and J ends lost 4 bases and 0 bases, in that order; junction bases with no gene match: 2. CDR3 residues: CASSAGTSGGANTGELFF. As DNA, the CDR3 is TGTGCCAGCAGTGCTGGGACTAGCGGGGGGGCGAACACCGGGGAGCTGTTTTTT.

The J gene is TRBJ1-4, the V gene TRBV4-1; TRBD1 is a possible D gene (6 bases). This CDR3 is 16 amino acids long. Germline assignment: CDR1 MGHRA and CDR2 YSYEKL. V gave up 0 bases and J gave up 7 bases, with 15 bases separating them. The CDR3 sequence is CASSQDSFTGFEKLFF. DNA for the CDR3: TGCGCCAGCAGCCAAGATTCTTTTACAGGGTTTGAAAAACTGTTTTTT.

This clone was recorded a few times. This chain connects TRBV30 to TRBJ2-7; 7 bases fit TRBD1. V gave up 6 bases and J gave up 3 bases; unmatched junction bases: 5. The germline V gene has CDR1 GTSNPN and CDR2 SVGIG (reference sequence). The CDR3 has 12 amino acids. The CDR3 coding sequence is TGTGCCTGCAGACAGGGAATCTACGAGCAGTACTTC. It yields the protein CACRQGIYEQYF.

The chain has TRBV27 and TRBJ2-7, with D hard to call. CDR3 size: 14 residues. Germline V gene data show CDR1 as MNHEY and CDR2 as SMNVEV (reference sequence). Trimming removed 4 bases at V and 0 bases at J, with 10 bases between. CDR3 residues: CASSYSQDSYEQYF. The CDR3 DNA sequence: TGTGCCAGCAGTTACTCCCAAGACTCCTACGAGCAGTACTTC.

J is TRBJ2-5 and V is TRBV11-2, with a tentative D call TRBD2 (7 bases). The V end lost 2 bases, the J end lost 4 bases, and 20 bases lay between the germline ends. The CDR3 length is 17 residues. In germline, CDR1 is SGHAT, CDR2 FQNNGV. In nucleotides, the CDR3 is TGTGCCAGCAGCTTACGCGGGGGCCTGGGGGCGGGAGAGACCCAGTACTTC. Protein: CASSLRGGLGAGETQYF.

This clone has more than one count but fewer than ten. The chain uses TRBV5-8 and TRBJ2-1; D may be TRBD2 (5 bases). CDR1 is SGHTS, CDR2 YDEGEE, per germline. Trimming pared 7 bases from V and 3 bases from J, leaving 11 bases between. The CDR3 totals 13 residues. Written as DNA, the CDR3 is TGTGCCAGCGAGGGCCGTAACTACAATGAGCAGTTCTTC. Translation gives CASEGRNYNEQFF.

V usage is TRBV5-1 and J usage is TRBJ1-6; D ambiguous. In germline, CDR1 is SGHRS, CDR2 YFSETQ. Between the trimmed V and J ends, which lost 1 base and 4 bases, there was a span of 9 bases. This CDR3 contains 15 residues. The CDR3 coding sequence is TGCGCCAGCAGCTTGTCCGGGGATTATAATTCACCCCTCCACTTT. Translation gives CASSLSGDYNSPLHF.

This chain links TRBV10-3 with TRBJ1-2, with 11 bases identical to TRBD1. V shed 5 bases, J shed 8 bases, and the junction held 7 bases outside the gene matches. The CDR3 has 14 amino acids. Germline CDR1 ENHRY, CDR2 SYGVKD. CDR3 in amino acids: CAISRGTGGMGYTF. The DNA for the CDR3 is TGTGCCATCAGTCGAGGGACAGGGGGTATGGGCTACACCTTC.

The CDR3 spells CASSQDRGSTEAFF. CDR3 sequence (DNA): TGTGCCAGCAGCCAGGACAGGGGTTCCACTGAAGCTTTCTTT. The V gene is TRBV3-1 (or the pseudogene TRBV3-2), the J gene TRBJ1-1; 9 bases agree with TRBD1. The CDR3 length is 14 residues. The ends lost 3 bases at V and 4 bases at J; junction bases unmatched: 3. Germline values: CDR1 LGHDT, CDR2 YNNKEL (reference sequence).

In its sample, this clone was seen a few times. This chain connects TRBV5-5 to TRBJ1-6; no firm D call. The CDR3 extends over 14 amino acids. The germline V gene has CDR1 SGHKS and CDR2 YYEKEE (reference sequence). Trimming cost V 4 bases and J 10 bases, with 15 bases left between them. The chain's CDR3 is CASSDDMFRSPLHF. The DNA of the CDR3 is TGTGCCAGCAGCGACGACATGTTTCGGTCACCCCTCCACTTT.

The V and J genes are TRBV19 and TRBJ1-1; tentative D call: TRBD1 (5 bases). Trimming cost V 0 bases and J 7 bases, with 15 bases left between them. The V gene's germline CDR1 is LNHDA and CDR2 SQIVND (reference sequence). This CDR3 comprises 15 residues. CDR3 region: CASSIEGQGTIEAFF. The DNA for the CDR3 is TGTGCCAGTAGTATAGAGGGGCAGGGTACTATTGAAGCTTTCTTT. Looking up the rest from reference TRBV19 and TRBJ1-1 gives the full variable domain: DGGITQSPKYLFRKEGQNVTLSCEQNLNHDAMYWYRQDPGQGLRLIYYSQIVNDFQKGDIAEGYSVSREKKESFPLTVTSAQKNPTAFYLCASSIEGQGTIEAFFGQGTRLTVV.

The rearrangement links TRBV10-3 to TRBJ1-2; a possible D gene is TRBD1 (5 bases). Trimming stripped 6 bases from V and 10 bases from J, with 12 bases between. The CDR3 loop spans 11 amino acids. CDR1 and CDR2 from the germline V gene are ENHRY and SYGVKD. The CDR3 DNA follows: TGTGCCATCAGGGAAACAGGAGACTACACCTTC. Residues: CAIRETGDYTF.

This chain links TRBV4-1 with TRBJ2-3; 8 bases are a match to TRBD2. This CDR3 has 22 amino acids. After removal of 0 bases from V and 1 base from J, the junction contained 21 bases not matched to a gene. The V gene's germline CDR1 is MGHRA and CDR2 YSYEKL. CDR3 sequence reads: CASSQDRFGRASGPRRTDTQYF. CDR3 in DNA: TGCGCCAGCAGCCAAGATAGATTTGGGCGGGCTAGCGGGCCGAGGCGCACAGATACGCAGTATTTT.

This chain connects TRBV7-2 to TRBJ2-1; 10 bases are a match to TRBD1. Per the germline V gene, CDR1 is SGHTA and CDR2 is FQGNSA. The ends lost 3 bases at V and 6 bases at J; junction bases unmatched: 5. The CDR3 sequence is 15 residues long. The CDR3 sequence is CASSLGQGLGNEQFF. The CDR3 DNA sequence: TGTGCCAGCAGCTTGGGACAGGGGTTGGGCAATGAGCAGTTCTTC.

This clone was detected only once. The chain employs TRBV6-2 or TRBV6-3 and TRBJ1-5; no reliable D call. The CDR3 is 15 residues long. Per germline, CDR1 MNHEY and CDR2 SVGEGT. V was pared by 4 bases and J by 0 bases, with 10 bases between. In DNA, the CDR3 is TGTGCCAGCAGTTTTCGAGCGTATAGCAATCAGCCCCAGCATTTT. This translates into CASSFRAYSNQPQHF.

V gene TRBV19 combines with J gene TRBJ2-3, with 12 bases aligning to TRBD1. Germline V CDR1 and CDR2: LNHDA, SQIVND (reference sequence). This CDR3 spans 13 amino acids. The V gene end was trimmed by 6 bases and the J gene end by 9 bases; junction bases not matched to a gene: 4. The CDR3 loop is CASRGQGAWTQYF. The CDR3 coding sequence is TGTGCCAGTAGGGGACAGGGGGCCTGGACGCAGTATTTT.

This rearrangement joins TRBV30 to TRBJ2-1; 7 bases are shared with TRBD2. V was pared by 0 bases and J by 7 bases, with 9 bases of the junction left unmatched. The CDR3 is made up of 15 amino acids. Germline values: CDR1 GTSNPN, CDR2 SVGIG (reference sequence). The CDR3 sequence is CAWSVVGGVRNEQFF. CDR3 in DNA: TGTGCCTGGAGTGTAGTGGGGGGGGTGAGGAATGAGCAGTTCTTC.

This chain links TRBV9 with TRBJ2-1, with TRBD1 identical over 8 bases. CDR1 and CDR2 (germline): SGDLS, YYNGEE. With 0 bases clipped from V and 10 bases from J, the junction kept 9 bases outside the gene matches. This CDR3 comprises 15 residues. CDR3 residues: CASSVGPPGDREQFF. In nucleotides, the CDR3 is TGTGCCAGCAGCGTAGGGCCACCGGGGGACAGGGAGCAGTTCTTC.

The chain recombines TRBV28 with TRBJ2-2, with 8 bases matching TRBD2. This CDR3 spans 14 amino acids. Germline V gives CDR1 MDHEN, CDR2 SYDVKM. Trimming at V came to 8 bases and at J to 4 bases, leaving 6 bases not matched to a gene. The CDR3 coding sequence is TGTGCCAGCGGGGGGAGCGGGGGCACCGGGGAGCTGTTTTTT. Its protein is CASGGSGGTGELFF.

The V and J genes are TRBV5-1 and TRBJ2-3, with TRBD2 matching 7 bases. The length of the CDR3 is 16 residues. Germline V gives CDR1 SGHRS, CDR2 YFSETQ. J gave up 0 bases and V 3 bases, and 7 bases lay outside the gene matches. DNA for the CDR3: TGCGCCAGCAGCTATGGCGGGGGTACTAGCACAGATACGCAGTATTTT. Translating it yields CASSYGGGTSTDTQYF. Looking up the rest from reference TRBV5-1 and TRBJ2-3 gives the full variable domain: KAGVTQTPRYLIKTRGQQVTLSCSPISGHRSVSWYQQTPGQGLQFLFEYFSETQRNKGNFPGRFSGRQFSNSRSEMNVSTLELGDSALYLCASSYGGGTSTDTQYFGPGTRLTVL.